This T cell receptor beta chain was documented in a study of identifying expanded T cells in peripheral blood. Generated by immunoSEQ multiplex PCR, the TCRdb table keeps only in-frame clones and is missing some. The sample contains around 100,000 clones, more than 85% of which appear only once. CDR3 length: 13 amino acids. With 5 bases clipped from V and 6 bases from J, the junction kept 6 bases outside the gene matches. Germline V gene sequence: CDR1 SGHNT, CDR2 YENEEA. No infections or other immune events were documented during collection. The receptor's source is a person aged 18 to 70 in good health. Sequenced: blood. The chain uses TRBV11-3 and TRBJ2-7; 8 bases are a match to TRBD2. The CDR3 reads CASSLDRGGEQYF. The CDR3 DNA reads as TGTGCCAGCAGCCTCGATCGGGGGGGCGAGCAGTACTTC.